Listed below are T cell receptor beta chains from one sample, sequenced in a study of beta chain features in type 1 diabetes. Assay used: immunoSEQ multiplex PCR; TCRdb lists only in-frame clones, some missing. The sample includes roughly 300,000 clones, around 13% of them seen just once. Sequencing was done on a sample of central memory CD4+ T cells from blood. Receptors were obtained from a man aged 25-40 years in good health. CDR3s include the opening cysteine and the closing phenylalanine or tryptophan. The D gene is left open where the match is weak. A row's size may be missing; if present it is once, few, many or a size class.

length,V,J,D,size,CDR3,DNA
15,TRBV13,TRBJ1-2,TRBD1,few,CASSLDGQVSRRYTF,TGTGCCAGCAGCTTAGACGGACAGGTTAGCCGTCGCTACACCTTC
15,TRBV2,TRBJ1-1,NA,few,CASSGQVIMNTEAFF,TGTGCCAGCAGTGGACAGGTTATTATGAACACTGAAGCTTTCTTT
14,TRBV11-2,TRBJ2-5,NA,NA,CASSLVQGQETQYF,TGTGCCAGCAGCTTAGTACAGGGTCAAGAGACCCAGTACTTC
14,TRBV7-2,TRBJ2-7,NA,NA,CASSLEASSQSRYF,TGTGCCAGCAGCTTAGAGGCTTCCAGCCAAAGTAGGTACTTC
14,TRBV15,TRBJ1-4,NA,few,CATTTPATNEKLFF,TGTGCCACCACCACCCCCGCAACTAATGAAAAACTGTTTTTT
19,TRBV9,TRBJ2-4,TRBD2,few,CASSLTSGTESTLGNIQYF,TGTGCCAGCAGCTTGACTAGCGGGACGGAAAGTACCCTCGGAAACATTCAGTACTTC
13,TRBV7-2,TRBJ1-3,NA,NA,CASSPFGPDTIYF,TGTGCCAGCAGCCCCTTCGGGCCGGACACCATATATTTT
13,TRBV5-4,TRBJ2-7,NA,few,CASSSGPPWEQYF,TGTGCCAGCAGTTCGGGACCCCCATGGGAGCAGTACTTC
13,TRBV19,TRBJ1-5,TRBD1,NA,CATQPGQNQPQHF,TGTGCCACCCAACCGGGACAGAATCAGCCCCAGCATTTT
12,TRBV7-8,TRBJ2-5,NA,NA,CASSTGRGTQYF,TGTGCCAGCAGCACAGGGCGCGGGACCCAGTACTTC
15,TRBV28,TRBJ1-6,TRBD1,few,CASSSASGGGSPLHF,TGTGCCAGCAGTTCTGCCTCAGGGGGCGGATCACCCCTCCACTTT
14,TRBV7-9,TRBJ2-7,TRBD2,NA,CASSTSGGSYEQYF,TGTGCCAGCAGTACTAGCGGGGGTTCCTACGAGCAGTACTTC
13,TRBV9,TRBJ2-3,NA,few,CASSSNPTDTQYF,TGTGCCAGCAGCAGCAACCCCACAGATACGCAGTATTTT
15,TRBV7-2,TRBJ1-1,NA,NA,CASSFPGRRNTEAFF,TGTGCCAGCAGCTTTCCGGGACGGAGGAACACTGAAGCTTTCTTT
15,TRBV4-3,TRBJ1-6,NA,NA,CASSQGVTYNSPLHF,TGCGCCAGCAGCCAAGGGGTAACGTATAATTCACCCCTCCACTTT
14,TRBV4-2,TRBJ1-1,NA,few,CASSQAKGYAEAFF,TGTGCCAGCAGCCAGGCCAAGGGCTACGCTGAAGCTTTCTTT
12,TRBV28,TRBJ1-2,NA,NA,CASSLGSYGYTF,TGTGCCAGCAGTTTGGGGTCCTATGGCTACACCTTC
17,TRBV5-1,TRBJ1-1,NA,NA,CASSMARDGRLNTEAFF,TGCGCCAGCAGCATGGCTAGGGACGGACGATTGAACACTGAAGCTTTCTTT
13,TRBV7-6,TRBJ2-7,TRBD2,NA,CASSLGGTSGLHF,TGTGCCAGCAGCTTAGGGGGGACTAGCGGGTTACACTTC
11,TRBV12-5,TRBJ1-1,NA,few,CASGLFHEAFF,TGTGCTAGTGGTTTGTTTCATGAAGCTTTCTTT
16,TRBV6-5,TRBJ1-1,NA,NA,CASSYGAIPLYTEAFF,TGTGCCAGCAGTTACGGGGCCATTCCCCTGTACACTGAAGCTTTCTTT
15,TRBV7-9,TRBJ2-1,TRBD2,few,CASSLATSGVNEQFF,TGTGCCAGCAGCTTGGCGACTAGCGGCGTCAATGAGCAGTTCTTC
16,TRBV10-2,TRBJ1-3,TRBD1,few,CASRRTGEVSGNTIYF,TGCGCCAGCAGGAGGACAGGGGAAGTGTCTGGAAACACCATATATTTT
13,TRBV4-2,TRBJ1-2,NA,NA,CASSQDSRDGYTF,TGTGCCAGCAGCCAAGATTCCAGGGACGGCTACACCTTC
16,TRBV18,TRBJ1-1,NA,few,CASSPPSKTMNTEAFF,TGTGCCAGCTCACCACCGTCAAAAACTATGAACACTGAAGCTTTCTTT
16,TRBV4-3,TRBJ2-5,TRBD1,NA,CASSQDGTGWGETQYF,TGCGCCAGCAGCCAAGATGGGACAGGGTGGGGAGAGACCCAGTACTTC
14,TRBV25-1,TRBJ2-7,TRBD1,NA,CASSSDRGPREQYF,TGTGCCAGCAGTTCGGACAGGGGGCCCCGCGAGCAGTACTTC
15,TRBV10-3,TRBJ2-6,NA,few,CASNTARSGANVLTF,TGTGCCAGCAACACGGCGCGCTCTGGGGCCAACGTCCTGACTTTC
15,TRBV15,TRBJ2-7,NA,few,CATSRERVVSYEQYF,TGTGCCACCAGCAGAGAGAGGGTAGTATCCTACGAGCAGTACTTC
14,TRBV9,TRBJ2-5,NA,few,CASSVEAYQETQYF,TGTGCCAGCAGCGTAGAGGCGTACCAAGAGACCCAGTACTTC
15,TRBV7-3,TRBJ2-3,TRBD1,NA,CASSLRARGLDTQYF,TGTGCCAGCAGCTTGAGGGCCAGGGGGCTAGATACGCAGTATTTT
14,TRBV6-5,TRBJ1-2,TRBD1,NA,CASSPTGGAYGYTF,TGTGCCAGCAGCCCGACAGGGGGCGCCTATGGCTACACCTTC
12,TRBV7-3,TRBJ2-3,TRBD2,NA,CASSSPGLPQYF,TGTGCCAGCAGCTCACCGGGACTACCGCAGTATTTT
14,TRBV30,TRBJ2-3,TRBD2,few,CAWSFKRGTDTQYF,TGTGCCTGGAGTTTTAAGCGGGGAACAGATACGCAGTATTTT
15,TRBV14,TRBJ2-2,NA,NA,CASSQGRMNTGELFF,TGTGCCAGCAGCCAGGGGAGGATGAACACCGGGGAGCTGTTTTTT
15,TRBV10-2,TRBJ1-4,NA,NA,CASSRWGKPNEKLFF,TGCGCCAGCAGTAGGTGGGGCAAACCGAATGAAAAACTGTTTTTT
15,TRBV10-3,TRBJ2-2,TRBD2,few,CAISVQAGVTGELFF,TGTGCCATCAGTGTCCAAGCGGGGGTCACCGGGGAGCTGTTTTTT
14,TRBV9,TRBJ1-2,TRBD1,few,CASSEGTGNYGYTF,TGTGCCAGCAGCGAAGGGACAGGGAACTATGGCTACACCTTC
15,TRBV7-2,TRBJ2-1,NA,many,CASTTGSGRRNEQFF,TGTGCCAGCACCACGGGGAGCGGCAGACGGAATGAGCAGTTCTTC
17,TRBV5-6,TRBJ2-4,NA,NA,CASSSGELRLAKNIQYF,TGTGCCAGCAGCTCGGGGGAACTACGACTAGCCAAAAACATTCAGTACTTC
12,TRBV29-1,TRBJ1-5,NA,few,CSAGEHGQPQHF,TGCAGCGCTGGAGAGCACGGTCAGCCCCAGCATTTT
16,TRBV5-1,TRBJ1-2,NA,NA,CASSLAIGVSIGGYTF,TGCGCCAGCAGCTTGGCCATTGGGGTATCCATAGGTGGCTACACCTTC
14,TRBV7-2,TRBJ1-3,NA,few,CASSTGISGNTIYF,TGTGCCAGCAGTACAGGGATATCTGGAAACACCATATATTTT
14,TRBV6-5,TRBJ2-5,NA,few,CASSQFRGQETQYF,TGTGCCAGCAGCCAATTCAGGGGACAAGAGACCCAGTACTTC
13,TRBV11-1,TRBJ2-2,NA,few,CASSLGTGTEMFF,TGTGCCAGCAGCTTAGGAACGGGGACGGAGATGTTTTTT
11,TRBV5-1,TRBJ2-1,NA,NA,CASSWEGEQFF,TGCGCCAGCAGCTGGGAAGGTGAGCAGTTCTTC
13,TRBV9,TRBJ2-5,NA,NA,CASSPPDQETQYF,TGTGCCAGCAGCCCCCCAGACCAAGAGACCCAGTACTTC
16,TRBV28,TRBJ2-3,NA,few,CASSLSGQGVGDTQYF,TGTGCCAGCAGTTTAAGCGGGCAGGGAGTGGGAGATACGCAGTATTTT
15,TRBV15,TRBJ2-1,NA,NA,CATSRGRGVRNEQFF,TGTGCCACCAGCAGAGGGCGTGGGGTTCGTAATGAGCAGTTCTTC
14,TRBV4-3,TRBJ1-1,NA,few,CASSQYHGNTEAFF,TGCGCCAGCAGCCAATATCATGGGAACACTGAAGCTTTCTTT
15,TRBV5-1,TRBJ2-1,NA,NA,CASSEDGAPYNEQFF,TGCGCCAGCAGCGAAGACGGAGCGCCCTACAATGAGCAGTTCTTC
19,TRBV4-1,TRBJ2-5,TRBD1,NA,CASSPIGQGPRSRQETQYF,TGCGCCAGCAGCCCTATAGGACAGGGGCCACGTTCCCGCCAAGAGACCCAGTACTTC